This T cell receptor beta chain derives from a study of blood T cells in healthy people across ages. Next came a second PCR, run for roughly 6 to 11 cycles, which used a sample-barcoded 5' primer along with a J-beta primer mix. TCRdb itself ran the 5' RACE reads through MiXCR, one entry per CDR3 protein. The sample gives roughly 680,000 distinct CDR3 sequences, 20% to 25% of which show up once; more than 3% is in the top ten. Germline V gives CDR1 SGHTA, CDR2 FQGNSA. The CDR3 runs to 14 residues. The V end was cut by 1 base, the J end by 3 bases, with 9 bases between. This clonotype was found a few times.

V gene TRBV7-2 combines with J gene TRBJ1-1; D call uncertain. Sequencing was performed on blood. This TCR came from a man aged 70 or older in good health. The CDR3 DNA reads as TGTGCCAGCAGCTTAGTCCCGGGATACACTGAAGCTTTCTTT. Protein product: CASSLVPGYTEAFF.